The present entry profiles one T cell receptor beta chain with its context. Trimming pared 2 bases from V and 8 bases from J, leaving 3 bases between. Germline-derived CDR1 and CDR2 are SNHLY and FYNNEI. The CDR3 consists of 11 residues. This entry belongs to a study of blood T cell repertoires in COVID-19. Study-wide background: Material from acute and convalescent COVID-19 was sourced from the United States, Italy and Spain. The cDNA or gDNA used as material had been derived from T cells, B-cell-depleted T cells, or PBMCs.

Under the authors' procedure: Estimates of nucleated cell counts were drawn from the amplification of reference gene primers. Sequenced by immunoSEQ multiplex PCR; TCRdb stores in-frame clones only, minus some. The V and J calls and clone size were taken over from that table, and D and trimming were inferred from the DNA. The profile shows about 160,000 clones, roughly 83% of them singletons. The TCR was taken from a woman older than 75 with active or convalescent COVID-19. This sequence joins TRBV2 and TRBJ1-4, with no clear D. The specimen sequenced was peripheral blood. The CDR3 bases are TGTGCCAGCAGTGAACGGGAAAAACTGTTTTTT. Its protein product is CASSEREKLFF.